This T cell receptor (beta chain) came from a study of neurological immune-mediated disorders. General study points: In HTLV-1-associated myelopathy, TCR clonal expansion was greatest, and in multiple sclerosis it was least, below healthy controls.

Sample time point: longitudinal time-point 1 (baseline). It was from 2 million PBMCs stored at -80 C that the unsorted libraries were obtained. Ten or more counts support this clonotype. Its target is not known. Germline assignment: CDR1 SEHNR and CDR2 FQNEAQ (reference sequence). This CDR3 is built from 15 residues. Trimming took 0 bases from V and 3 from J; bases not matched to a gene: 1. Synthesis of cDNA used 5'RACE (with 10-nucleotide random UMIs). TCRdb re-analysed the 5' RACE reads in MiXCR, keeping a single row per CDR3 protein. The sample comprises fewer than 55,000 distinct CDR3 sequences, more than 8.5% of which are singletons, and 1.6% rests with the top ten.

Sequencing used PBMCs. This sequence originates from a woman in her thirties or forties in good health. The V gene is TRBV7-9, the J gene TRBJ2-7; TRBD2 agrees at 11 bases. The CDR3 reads CASSLAGLAVYEQYF. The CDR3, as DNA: TGTGCCAGCAGCTTAGCGGGACTAGCGGTCTACGAGCAGTACTTC.